The 14 T cell receptor beta chains below all came from one sample that was sequenced in a study of T cell changes during pregnancy in multiple sclerosis. Clones were sequenced by immunoSEQ multiplex PCR, and TCRdb holds only the in-frame ones, with some missing. The sample contains approximately 45,000 clones, about 85% of which appear only once. Specimen: CD4+ T cells from peripheral blood mononuclear cells, collected before pregnancy. The origin of the receptors is a female donor with multiple sclerosis, enrolled in a pregnancy study.

The V gene is TRBV9, the J gene TRBJ2-6, with D possibly TRBD1 on 6 matching bases. This CDR3 is 16 amino acids long. V was shortened by 0 bases and J by 2 bases, with 9 bases between the two germline ends. The germline V gene has CDR1 SGDLS and CDR2 YYNGEE. The chain's CDR3 is CASSVAPGAGANVLTF. In DNA form, the CDR3 reads TGTGCCAGCAGCGTAGCTCCAGGGGCTGGGGCCAACGTCCTGACTTTC.

This rearrangement joins TRBV5-1 to TRBJ2-5; 14 positions match TRBD2. CDR3 length: 14 residues. Germline V gene sequence: CDR1 SGHRS, CDR2 YFSETQ. J gave up 8 bases and V 4 bases, and 4 bases lay outside the gene matches. The CDR3 sequence is CASSGGTSGSTQYF. CDR3 DNA: TGCGCCAGCAGCGGAGGGACTAGCGGGAGTACCCAGTACTTC.

The chain is built from TRBV25-1 and TRBJ2-3, with 9 bases lining up with TRBD2. Looked up from germline, CDR1 is MGHDK and CDR2 is SYGVNS. This CDR3 has 15 residues. The V segment lost 3 bases and the J segment 6 bases; nucleotides outside the gene matches: 7. The CDR3 DNA is TGTGCCAGCAGTGATTTCGCGGGAGGGCTGGATACGCAGTATTTT. Translating it yields CASSDFAGGLDTQYF.

The rearrangement joins TRBV10-3 to TRBJ1-1; a possible D gene is TRBD1 (6 bases). Germline V gene data show CDR1 as ENHRY and CDR2 as SYGVKD. The ends were cut back, 6 bases at V and 6 bases at J, with 20 bases in the middle. The CDR3 has 15 residues. DNA of the CDR3: TGTGCCATCAGCCCACAGGGATCGGTCGGCGCTGAAGCTTTCTTT. Amino acids: CAISPQGSVGAEAFF.

In this sample, this clone turned up once. The chain has TRBV7-9 and TRBJ2-5; 8 positions agree with TRBD2. V was clipped by 5 bases and J by 5 bases; unmatched bases: 13. This CDR3 is 16 amino acids long. Germline CDR1 is SEHNR and CDR2 is FQNEAQ (reference sequence). CDR3 amino acids: CASSPVIGGAGETQYF. CDR3 bases: TGTGCCAGCAGCCCGGTTATCGGGGGGGCCGGTGAGACCCAGTACTTC.

The chain joins TRBV4-3 to TRBJ2-7, with a possible D match to TRBD1 (6 bases). The V end was cut by 3 bases, the J end by 6 bases, with 15 bases between. This CDR3 has 14 amino acids. Germline loops: CDR1 LGHNA, CDR2 YSLEER. This CDR3 reads CASSHGTPSLEQYF. The CDR3 DNA follows: TGCGCCAGCAGCCACGGGACACCGTCGCTCGAGCAGTACTTC.

The CDR3 nucleotides read TGTGCCTGGAGTTCGTCCCCGGGATTACCCAACTACGAGCAGTACTTC. Its protein is CAWSSSPGLPNYEQYF. The chain is built from TRBV30 and TRBJ2-7; D is possibly TRBD2 (5 bases). The CDR3 covers 16 residues. CDR1 is GTSNPN and CDR2 is SVGIG in the germline V gene (reference sequence). V dropped 2 bases and J dropped 3 bases, with 20 bases sitting between them.

This clone was observed once. V is TRBV27 and J is TRBJ1-2, with D tentatively TRBD1 (5 bases). V lost 1 base and J 8 bases, leaving 11 bases between the germline ends. This CDR3 contains 13 residues. Germline V gene lookup returns CDR1 MNHEY and CDR2 SMNVEV (reference sequence). The CDR3 coding sequence is TGTGCCAGCAGTTTATGGGGCGGGAGCGGCTACACCTTC. Residues: CASSLWGGSGYTF.

The V call is TRBV19, the J call TRBJ1-2; perhaps TRBD1 as D (6 bases). The CDR3 covers 13 residues. Germline V CDR1 and CDR2: LNHDA, SQIVND (reference sequence). With 8 bases removed from V and 5 bases from J, the gap between germline ends came to 15 bases. The DNA of the CDR3 is TGTGCCAGTGGGCAGGGGATCAATTATGGCTACACCTTC. This sequence encodes CASGQGINYGYTF. Together with reference TRBV19 and TRBJ1-2, the CDR3 gives the full variable domain: DGGITQSPKYLFRKEGQNVTLSCEQNLNHDAMYWYRQDPGQGLRLIYYSQIVNDFQKGDIAEGYSVSREKKESFPLTVTSAQKNPTAFYLCASGQGINYGYTFGSGTRLTVV.

The V call is TRBV30, the J call TRBJ2-7, with D unclear. Germline V gene data show CDR1 as GTSNPN and CDR2 as SVGIG (reference sequence). This CDR3 region has 13 residues. V lost 0 bases and J 3 bases, leaving 9 bases between the germline ends. CDR3 DNA sequence: TGTGCCTGGAGTGTAGGAGTTAACTACGAGCAGTACTTC. Protein product: CAWSVGVNYEQYF. Looking up the rest from reference TRBV30 and TRBJ2-7 gives the full variable domain: SQTIHQWPATLVQPVGSPLSLECTVEGTSNPNLYWYRQAAGRGLQLLFYSVGIGQISSEVPQNLSASRPQDRQFILSSKKLLLSDSGFYLCAWSVGVNYEQYFGPGTRLTVT.

Only one count was recorded for this clone. The chain has TRBV2 and TRBJ2-5; 10 bases match TRBD2. The germline CDR1 and CDR2 sequences are SNHLY and FYNNEI. This CDR3 contains 14 residues. CDR3 DNA: TGTGTTACGAGCGGGAGGGGGAACGGAGAGACCCAGTACTTC. This codes for CVTSGRGNGETQYF.

The J gene is TRBJ1-2, the V gene TRBV25-1; D possibly corresponds to TRBD1 (6 bases). This CDR3 has 16 amino acids. The germline V gene has CDR1 MGHDK and CDR2 SYGVNS. The V and J ends lost 1 base and 4 bases respectively, with 16 bases between them. The CDR3 spells CASSEWGTSRGYGYTF. Here the CDR3 DNA reads TGTGCCAGCAGTGAATGGGGGACATCAAGGGGCTATGGCTACACCTTC.

The chain carries TRBV7-8 and TRBJ2-2; D perhaps matches TRBD1 (5 bases). Germline V lookup: CDR1 SGHVS, CDR2 FQNEAQ. Trimming took 5 bases from V and 0 from J, leaving 16 bases between them. The CDR3 sequence is 17 residues long. CDR3 loop: CASSHRLDLSNTGELFF. The CDR3 nucleotides read TGTGCCAGCAGCCACAGGCTTGACCTCTCGAACACCGGGGAGCTGTTTTTT.

J is TRBJ1-1 and V is TRBV5-1, with D possibly TRBD1 on 5 matching bases. Per germline, CDR1 SGHRS and CDR2 YFSETQ. The CDR3 totals 15 residues. Trimming stripped 2 bases from V and 3 bases from J, with 14 bases between. The chain's CDR3 is CASSLLWGGDTEAFF. CDR3 in DNA: TGCGCCAGCAGCTTACTCTGGGGAGGGGACACTGAAGCTTTCTTT.